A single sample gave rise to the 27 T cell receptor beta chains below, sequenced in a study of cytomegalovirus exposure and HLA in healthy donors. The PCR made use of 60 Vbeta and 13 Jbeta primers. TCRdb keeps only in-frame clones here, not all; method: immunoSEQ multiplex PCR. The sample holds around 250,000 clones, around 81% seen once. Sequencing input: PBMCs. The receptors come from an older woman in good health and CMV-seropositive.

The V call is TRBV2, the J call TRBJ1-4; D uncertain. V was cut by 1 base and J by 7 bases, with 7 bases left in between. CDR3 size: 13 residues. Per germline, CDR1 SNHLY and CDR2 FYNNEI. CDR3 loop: CASSEGRFEKLFF. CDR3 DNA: TGTGCCAGCAGTGAAGGGAGATTTGAAAAACTGTTTTTT. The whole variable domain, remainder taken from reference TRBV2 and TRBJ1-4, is EPEVTQTPSHQVTQMGQEVILRCVPISNHLYFYWYRQILGQKVEFLVSFYNNEISEKSEIFDDQFSVERPDGSNFTLKIRSTKLEDSAMYFCASSEGRFEKLFFGSGTQLSVL.

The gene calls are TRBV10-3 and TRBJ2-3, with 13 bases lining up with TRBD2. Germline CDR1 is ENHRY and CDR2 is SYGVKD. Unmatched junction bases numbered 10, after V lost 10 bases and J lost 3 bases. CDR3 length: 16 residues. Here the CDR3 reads CASTGLAGDTTDTQYF. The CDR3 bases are TGTGCCAGCACAGGACTAGCGGGGGACACAACAGATACGCAGTATTTT.

The CDR3 here is CASSLRETGDSGNTIYF. The CDR3 DNA follows: TGCGCCAGCAGCCTCAGGGAAACAGGGGACTCTGGAAACACCATATATTTT. The rearrangement uses TRBV4-1 and TRBJ1-3, with 7 bases aligning to TRBD1. Looked up from germline, CDR1 is MGHRA and CDR2 is YSYEKL. J lost 0 bases, V lost 4 bases, and 9 bases had no gene match. The CDR3 is made up of 17 amino acids.

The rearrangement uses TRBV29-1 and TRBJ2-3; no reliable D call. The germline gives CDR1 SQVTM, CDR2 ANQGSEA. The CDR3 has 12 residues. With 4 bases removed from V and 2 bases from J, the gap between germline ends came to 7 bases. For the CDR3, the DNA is TGCAGCGTTGGAGTCTCCACAGATACGCAGTATTTT. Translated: CSVGVSTDTQYF.

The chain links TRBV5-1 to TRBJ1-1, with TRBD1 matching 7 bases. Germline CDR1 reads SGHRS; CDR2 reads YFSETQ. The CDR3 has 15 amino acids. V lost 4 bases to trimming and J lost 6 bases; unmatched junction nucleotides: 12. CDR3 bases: TGCGCCAGCAGCCTGCGGGACAGAACTAACTCTGAAGCTTTCTTT. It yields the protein CASSLRDRTNSEAFF.

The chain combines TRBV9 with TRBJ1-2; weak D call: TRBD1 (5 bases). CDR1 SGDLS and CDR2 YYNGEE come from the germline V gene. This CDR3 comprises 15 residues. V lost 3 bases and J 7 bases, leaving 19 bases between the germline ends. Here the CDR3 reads CASSESGHLLAGYTF. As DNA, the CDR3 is TGTGCCAGCAGCGAATCTGGACATTTACTTGCTGGCTACACCTTC.

CDR3 coding DNA: TGCGCCAGCAGCGGAGTAGCGGGGACCGGGGAGCTGTTTTTT. This sequence encodes CASSGVAGTGELFF. V and J are TRBV5-1 and TRBJ2-2; 8 nucleotides line up with TRBD2. J was trimmed by 5 bases and V by 4 bases; bases with no gene match: 4. This CDR3 region has 14 residues. Looked up from germline, CDR1 is SGHRS and CDR2 is YFSETQ.

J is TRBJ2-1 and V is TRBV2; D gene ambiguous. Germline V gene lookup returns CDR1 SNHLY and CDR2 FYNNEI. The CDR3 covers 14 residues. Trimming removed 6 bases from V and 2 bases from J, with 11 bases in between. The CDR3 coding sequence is TGTGCCAGCAGGTTTACAGACACCTACAATGAGCAGTTCTTC. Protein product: CASRFTDTYNEQFF. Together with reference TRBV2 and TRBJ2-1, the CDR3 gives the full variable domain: EPEVTQTPSHQVTQMGQEVILRCVPISNHLYFYWYRQILGQKVEFLVSFYNNEISEKSEIFDDQFSVERPDGSNFTLKIRSTKLEDSAMYFCASRFTDTYNEQFFGPGTRLTVL.

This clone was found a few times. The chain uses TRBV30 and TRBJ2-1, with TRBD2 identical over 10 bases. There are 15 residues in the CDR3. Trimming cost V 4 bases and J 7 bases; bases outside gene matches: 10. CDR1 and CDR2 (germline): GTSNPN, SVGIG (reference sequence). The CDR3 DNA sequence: TGTGCCTGGACCAAACCGGGACTAGCGAGAAATGAGCAGTTCTTC. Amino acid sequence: CAWTKPGLARNEQFF.

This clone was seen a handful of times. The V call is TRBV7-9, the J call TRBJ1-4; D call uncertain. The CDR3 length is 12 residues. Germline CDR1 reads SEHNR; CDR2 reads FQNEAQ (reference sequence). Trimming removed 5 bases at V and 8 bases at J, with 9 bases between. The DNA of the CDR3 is TGTGCCAGCAGCCCGCCGAGGGAAAAACTGTTTTTT. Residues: CASSPPREKLFF.

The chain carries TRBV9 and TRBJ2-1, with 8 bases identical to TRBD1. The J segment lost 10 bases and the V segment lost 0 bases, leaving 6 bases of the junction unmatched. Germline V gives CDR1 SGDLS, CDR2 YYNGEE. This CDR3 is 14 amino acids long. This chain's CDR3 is CASSVGQGAWEQFF. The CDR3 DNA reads TGTGCCAGCAGCGTAGGTCAGGGGGCCTGGGAGCAGTTCTTC.

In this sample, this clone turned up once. The chain's CDR3 is CASSPQSNSGANVLTF. CDR3 in DNA: TGTGCCAGCTCACCACAATCCAACTCTGGGGCCAACGTCCTGACTTTC. The chain links TRBV18 to TRBJ2-6; D remains ambiguous. The length of the CDR3 is 16 residues. Germline CDR1 reads KGHSH; CDR2 reads LQKENI. Deletions cut 1 base from V and 0 bases from J, with 7 bases between.

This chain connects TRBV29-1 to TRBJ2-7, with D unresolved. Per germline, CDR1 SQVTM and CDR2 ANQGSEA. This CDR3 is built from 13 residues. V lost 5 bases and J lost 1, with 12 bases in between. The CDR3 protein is CSVTRYESYEQYF. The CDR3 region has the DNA TGCAGCGTTACCAGGTACGAATCCTACGAGCAGTACTTC.

DNA for the CDR3: TGTGCCAGCAGCCAAACAGGGCCCGTAGCGGAAAAACTGTTTTTT. Protein product: CASSQTGPVAEKLFF. The V gene is TRBV14, the J gene TRBJ1-4; a possible D gene is TRBD1 (6 bases). This CDR3 has 15 residues. Germline V gene sequence: CDR1 SGHDN, CDR2 FVKESK. V was shortened by 2 bases and J by 8 bases, with 15 bases between the two germline ends.

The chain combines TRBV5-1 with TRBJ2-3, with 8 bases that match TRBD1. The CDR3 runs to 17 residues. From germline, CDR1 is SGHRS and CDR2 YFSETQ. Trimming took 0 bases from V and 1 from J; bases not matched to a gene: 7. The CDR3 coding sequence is TGCGCCAGCAGCTTGGCGGGACAGGCCCAAGGCACAGATACGCAGTATTTT. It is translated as CASSLAGQAQGTDTQYF.

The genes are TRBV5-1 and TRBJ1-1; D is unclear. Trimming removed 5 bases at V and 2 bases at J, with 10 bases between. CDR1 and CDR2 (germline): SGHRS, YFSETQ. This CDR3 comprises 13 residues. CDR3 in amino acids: CASSPISNTEAFF. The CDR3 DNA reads TGCGCCAGCAGTCCTATAAGCAACACTGAAGCTTTCTTT.

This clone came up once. The CDR3 bases are TGTGCCAGCAGAACTCGACAGGGTGGGAATCAGCCCCAGCATTTT. It translates to CASRTRQGGNQPQHF. The chain is built from TRBV6-5 and TRBJ1-5; 7 nucleotides align to TRBD1. Per germline, CDR1 MNHEY and CDR2 SVGAGI. This CDR3 spans 15 amino acids. Trimming took 6 bases from V and 4 from J; bases not matched to a gene: 9.

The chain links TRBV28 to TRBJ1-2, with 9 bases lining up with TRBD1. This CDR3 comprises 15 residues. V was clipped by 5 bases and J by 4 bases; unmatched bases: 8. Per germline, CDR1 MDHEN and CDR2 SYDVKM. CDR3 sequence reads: CASSNRGQGTYGYTF. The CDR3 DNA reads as TGTGCCAGCAGTAACAGAGGACAGGGGACCTATGGCTACACCTTC.

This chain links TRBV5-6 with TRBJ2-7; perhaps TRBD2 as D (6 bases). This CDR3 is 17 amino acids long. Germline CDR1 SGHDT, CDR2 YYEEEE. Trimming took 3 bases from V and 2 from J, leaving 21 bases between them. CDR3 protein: CASSSTIWGERTYEQYF. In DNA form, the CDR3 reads TGTGCCAGCAGCTCAACCATCTGGGGGGAGCGCACCTACGAGCAGTACTTC.

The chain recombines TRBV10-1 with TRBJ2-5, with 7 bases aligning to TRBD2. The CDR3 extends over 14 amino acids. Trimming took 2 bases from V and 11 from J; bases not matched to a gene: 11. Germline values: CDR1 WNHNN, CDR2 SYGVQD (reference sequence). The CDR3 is CASSESGEIREQYF. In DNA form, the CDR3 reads TGCGCCAGCAGTGAGAGCGGGGAGATCAGGGAGCAGTACTTC.

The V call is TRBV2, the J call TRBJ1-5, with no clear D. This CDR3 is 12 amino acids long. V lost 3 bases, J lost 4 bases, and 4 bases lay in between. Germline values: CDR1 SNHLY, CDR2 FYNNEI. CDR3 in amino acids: CASSDINQPQHF. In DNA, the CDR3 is TGTGCCAGCAGTGACATTAATCAGCCCCAGCATTTT.

CDR3 DNA: TGTGCCAGCAGGCCCCCAGCGGGCTCCTACAATGAGCAGTTCTTC. It translates to CASRPPAGSYNEQFF. This rearrangement joins TRBV2 to TRBJ2-1; D possibly corresponds to TRBD2 (6 bases). CDR3 size: 15 residues. Trimming removed 6 bases at V and 0 bases at J, with 12 bases between. CDR1 is SNHLY, CDR2 FYNNEI, per germline.

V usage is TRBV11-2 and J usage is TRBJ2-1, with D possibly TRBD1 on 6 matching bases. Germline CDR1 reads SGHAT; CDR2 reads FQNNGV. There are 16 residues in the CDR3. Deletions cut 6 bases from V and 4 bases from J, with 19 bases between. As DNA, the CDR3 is TGTGCCAGCAGTTATATTAGAGGGGACATTTACAATGAGCAGTTCTTC. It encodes CASSYIRGDIYNEQFF.

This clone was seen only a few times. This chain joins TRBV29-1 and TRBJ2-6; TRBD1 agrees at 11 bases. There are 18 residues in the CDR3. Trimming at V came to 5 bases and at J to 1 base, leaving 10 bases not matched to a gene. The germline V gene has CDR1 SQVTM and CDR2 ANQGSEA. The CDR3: CSVPNAGTGGSGANVLTF. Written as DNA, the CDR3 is TGCAGCGTTCCTAACGCCGGGACAGGGGGTTCTGGGGCCAACGTCCTGACTTTC.

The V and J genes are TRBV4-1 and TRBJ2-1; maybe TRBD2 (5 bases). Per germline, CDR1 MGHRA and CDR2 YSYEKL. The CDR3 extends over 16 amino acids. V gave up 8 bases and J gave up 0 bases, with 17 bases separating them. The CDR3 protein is CASLATGGGSYNEQFF. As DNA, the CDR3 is TGCGCCAGCCTGGCCACGGGCGGAGGCTCCTACAATGAGCAGTTCTTC.

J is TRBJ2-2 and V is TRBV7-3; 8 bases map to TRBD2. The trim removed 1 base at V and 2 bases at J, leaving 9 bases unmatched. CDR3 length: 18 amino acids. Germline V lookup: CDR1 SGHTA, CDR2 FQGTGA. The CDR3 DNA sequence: TGTGCCAGCAGCTTAATAGGCACTAGCGGAGTCAACACCGGGGAGCTGTTTTTT. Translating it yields CASSLIGTSGVNTGELFF.

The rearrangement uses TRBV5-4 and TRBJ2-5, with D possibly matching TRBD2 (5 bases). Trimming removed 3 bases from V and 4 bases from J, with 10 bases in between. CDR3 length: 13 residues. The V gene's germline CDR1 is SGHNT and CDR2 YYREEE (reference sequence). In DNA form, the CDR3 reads TGTGCCAGCAGCTACCAGAGCGGAGAGACCCAGTACTTC. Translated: CASSYQSGETQYF.